Following are 21 T cell receptor beta chains from one sample sequenced in a study of blood T cell repertoires in COVID-19. Data came from immunoSEQ multiplex PCR; TCRdb stores just in-frame clones and leaves some out. The sample has about 220,000 clones; approximately 83% are singletons. What was sequenced was peripheral blood. These TCRs come from a woman in her thirties who had recovered from COVID-19.

In its sample, this clone was seen a few times. J is TRBJ1-6 and V is TRBV6-2 or TRBV6-3, with 11 bases lining up with TRBD1. The germline V gene has CDR1 MNHEY and CDR2 SVGEGT. V shed 3 bases, J shed 7 bases, and the junction held 5 bases outside the gene matches. This CDR3 has 16 residues. CDR3 in DNA: TGTGCCAGCAGTTATCCTAGGACAGGGGGCAATTCACCCCTCCACTTT. It encodes CASSYPRTGGNSPLHF.

In this sample, this clone turned up once. This CDR3 is CASSNSGGLYTQYF. CDR3 nucleotides: TGTGCCAGCAGTAATAGCGGGGGGCTTTATACGCAGTATTTT. J is TRBJ2-3 and V is TRBV6-5; 10 bases align to TRBD2. V lost 5 bases, J lost 7 bases, and 6 bases stayed unmatched. The CDR3 is 14 residues long. Per germline, CDR1 MNHEY and CDR2 SVGAGI.

The chain couples TRBV7-3 to TRBJ1-1; 7 nucleotides align to TRBD1. This CDR3 is 15 amino acids long. The germline gives CDR1 SGHTA, CDR2 FQGTGA. J lost 6 bases, V lost 0 bases, and 7 bases had no gene match. CDR3 DNA: TGTGCCAGCAGCTTAACCCCCGACAGGGCGGCTGAAGCTTTCTTT. Its protein is CASSLTPDRAAEAFF.

This clone showed up just once. The J gene is TRBJ2-1, the V gene TRBV5-6, with 8 positions matching TRBD2. Germline-derived CDR1 and CDR2 are SGHDT and YYEEEE. V dropped 1 base and J dropped 5; count of bases not matched to a gene: 5. This CDR3 is built from 15 residues. The CDR3 is CASSLYRGGDNEQFF. The CDR3 nucleotides are TGTGCCAGCAGCTTGTACCGGGGGGGAGACAATGAGCAGTTCTTC.

CDR3 in amino acids: CASSYSSEQYF. The CDR3 nucleotides read TGTGCCAGCAGCTACAGCTCCGAGCAGTACTTC. V and J are TRBV2 and TRBJ2-7; D uncertain. The CDR3 loop spans 11 amino acids. Per the germline V gene, CDR1 is SNHLY and CDR2 is FYNNEI. V lost 6 bases and J lost 6, with 9 bases in between.

In this sample, this clone turned up a few times. The chain uses TRBV11-2 and TRBJ1-1, with a tentative D call TRBD1 (5 bases). Germline CDR1 is SGHAT and CDR2 is FQNNGV. The CDR3 length is 14 residues. Trimming took off 6 bases at V and 2 bases at J, with 13 bases between the two ends. CDR3 region: CASRYLGGNTEAFF. CDR3 DNA sequence: TGTGCCAGCAGGTACCTGGGGGGTAACACTGAAGCTTTCTTT.

The chain has TRBV25-1 and TRBJ2-3; 12 nucleotides line up with TRBD2. The CDR3 totals 16 residues. The germline CDR1 and CDR2 sequences are MGHDK and SYGVNS. V lost 5 bases to trimming and J lost 3 bases; unmatched junction nucleotides: 6. In DNA form, the CDR3 reads TGTGCCAGCAGTCCTCGGACTAGCGGGGTTACAGATACGCAGTATTTT. As protein: CASSPRTSGVTDTQYF.

This clone was counted a few times. The CDR3 DNA sequence: TGTGCCAGCAGTGAAGCGCTGAGCGAGCAGTACTTC. As protein: CASSEALSEQYF. V gene TRBV2 combines with J gene TRBJ2-7; no reliable D call. Trimming removed 0 bases from V and 6 bases from J, with 6 bases in between. Germline assignment: CDR1 SNHLY and CDR2 FYNNEI. CDR3 size: 12 residues.

V is TRBV5-6 and J is TRBJ2-7; 8 bases line up with TRBD2. V lost 1 base, J lost 2 bases, and 2 bases stayed unmatched. The CDR3 sequence is 14 residues long. Looked up from germline, CDR1 is SGHDT and CDR2 is YYEEEE. The CDR3 reads CASSLRGGTYEQYF. The CDR3 bases are TGTGCCAGCAGCTTGCGCGGGGGGACCTACGAGCAGTACTTC.

The rearrangement links TRBV2 to TRBJ1-2; 7 bases agree with TRBD1. CDR3 size: 14 residues. The germline V gene encodes CDR1 SNHLY and CDR2 FYNNEI. V gave up 4 bases and J gave up 2 bases; unmatched junction bases: 4. In DNA form, the CDR3 reads TGTGCCAGCAGTGTCGTCAGGGGGAACTATGGCTACACCTTC. Translation: CASSVVRGNYGYTF.

This sequence joins TRBV11-2 and TRBJ1-1; D is unclear. Per the germline V gene, CDR1 is SGHAT and CDR2 is FQNNGV. The CDR3 is 11 residues long. V was clipped by 5 bases and J by 11 bases, with 12 bases between them. The DNA of the CDR3 is TGTGCCAGCAGCGGTTTTCGAGGGGCTTTCTTT. Translating gives CASSGFRGAFF.

The rearrangement joins TRBV4-1 to TRBJ2-5, with D maybe TRBD1 (6 bases). Trimming cost V 1 base and J 0 bases, with 9 bases left between them. Germline V gene lookup returns CDR1 MGHRA and CDR2 YSYEKL. This CDR3 contains 15 residues. The CDR3 DNA follows: TGCGCCAGCAGCCAAGTAAGGGGGTACCAAGAGACCCAGTACTTC. Its translation: CASSQVRGYQETQYF.

The chain couples TRBV7-6 to TRBJ1-2; 10 bases fit TRBD1. This CDR3 comprises 18 residues. Looked up from germline, CDR1 is SGHVS and CDR2 is FNYEAQ. V lost 4 bases and J lost 3; bases outside the gene matches: 14. Here the CDR3 reads CASSSTGTGDFVDYGYTF. The CDR3 DNA reads as TGTGCCAGCAGCTCCACCGGGACAGGGGATTTCGTAGACTATGGCTACACCTTC. The variable domain in full, with the rest retrieved from reference TRBV7-6 and TRBJ1-2, is GAGVSQSPRYKVTKRGQDVALRCDPISGHVSLYWYRQALGQGPEFLTYFNYEAQQDKSGLPNDRFSAERPEGSISTLTIQRTEQRDSAMYRCASSSTGTGDFVDYGYTFGSGTRLTVV.

This chain uses TRBV5-1 with TRBJ2-3; weak D call: TRBD1 (5 bases). Trimming removed 0 bases from V and 0 bases from J, with 17 bases in between. The CDR3 consists of 18 residues. CDR1 and CDR2 (germline): SGHRS, YFSETQ. The CDR3 is CASSLEGSRVVSTDTQYF. CDR3 DNA: TGCGCCAGCAGCTTGGAAGGTAGCAGGGTCGTAAGCACAGATACGCAGTATTTT.

The V gene is TRBV5-1, the J gene TRBJ2-7; TRBD1 matches at 7 bases. CDR3 length: 14 amino acids. V shed 3 bases and J 1 base; nucleotides not matched to a gene: 4. Per germline, CDR1 SGHRS and CDR2 YFSETQ. Written as DNA, the CDR3 is TGCGCCAGCAGCTCAGACAGGGTATCCTACGAGCAGTACTTC. Translated, it gives CASSSDRVSYEQYF.

The chain couples TRBV6-4 to TRBJ2-2; D possibly corresponds to TRBD1 (5 bases). Germline V gene data show CDR1 as MRHNA and CDR2 as SNTAGT. The CDR3 is 15 residues long. The V end was cut by 3 bases, the J end by 3 bases, with 11 bases between. The CDR3 protein is CASSEGQGDTGELFF. The CDR3 DNA reads as TGTGCCAGCAGTGAGGGTCAGGGTGACACCGGGGAGCTGTTTTTT.

The V and J genes are TRBV28 and TRBJ1-4; the D gene is possibly TRBD1 (5 bases). Germline V gives CDR1 MDHEN, CDR2 SYDVKM. V was shortened by 7 bases and J by 6 bases, with 18 bases between the two germline ends. This CDR3 has 15 amino acids. Here the CDR3 reads CASTDTARGDEKLFF. CDR3 sequence (DNA): TGTGCCAGCACGGACACAGCCCGGGGGGATGAAAAACTGTTTTTT.

This chain uses TRBV19 with TRBJ2-1; TRBD1 agrees at 7 bases. The CDR3 has 18 amino acids. Losses at the gene ends were 3 bases for V and 1 base for J; bases not matched to a gene: 12. Germline V CDR1 and CDR2: LNHDA, SQIVND (reference sequence). This chain's CDR3 is CASSIPLTGMISYNEQFF. As DNA, the CDR3 is TGTGCCAGTAGTATTCCGTTGACAGGGATGATATCCTACAATGAGCAGTTCTTC.

V is TRBV7-2 and J is TRBJ2-5, with a weak D call TRBD1 (7 bases). Germline CDR1 and CDR2: SGHTA and FQGNSA. V shed 8 bases and J shed 5 bases, with 21 bases lying between them. The length of the CDR3 is 15 residues. CDR3 coding DNA: TGTGCCAGCTCCTCAGGGGGGTTGAAGCTGGAGACCCAGTACTTC. Translating gives CASSSGGLKLETQYF.

J is TRBJ2-3 and V is TRBV9, with TRBD2 matching over 10 bases. The germline V gene encodes CDR1 SGDLS and CDR2 YYNGEE. The CDR3 is 16 residues long. The J segment lost 6 bases and the V segment lost 0 bases, leaving 7 bases of the junction unmatched. CDR3 sequence reads: CASSVELAGTLDTQYF. The CDR3 DNA follows: TGTGCCAGCAGCGTAGAACTAGCGGGGACACTGGATACGCAGTATTTT.

The chain carries TRBV2 and TRBJ2-7; 10 positions match TRBD1. This CDR3 comprises 14 residues. V lost 2 bases, J lost 4 bases, and 2 bases stayed unmatched. Germline V lookup: CDR1 SNHLY, CDR2 FYNNEI. The CDR3 nucleotides are TGTGCCAGCAGTGAACTGGGACAGGGGTACGAGCAGTACTTC. This sequence encodes CASSELGQGYEQYF.